The following is a T cell receptor beta chain sequence with its context. Its target is not known. This record belongs to a study of CXCR3-negative and CXCR3-positive naive CD8 T cells. General observations from the study: With surface CD5 comparable between naive subsets, TCR strength was estimated using properties derived from the TRB CDR3.

Germline CDR1 and CDR2: MDHEN and SYDVKM. This CDR3 comprises 15 residues. The TRB cDNA libraries were prepared by 5' RACE with UMI labels. TCRdb re-called the 5' RACE reads and gives one entry per CDR3 protein, without DNA. Across roughly 56,000 distinct CDR3 sequences, the top ten clones capture about 0.42% of the sample. Specimen: naive CXCR3- CD8+ T cells from blood. Indicated subset: CD45RO-CCR7+CD27+CD95- naive CD8+ T cells lacking CXCR3 (TNR3-). This sequence originates from a human donor in good health. Some clones in this sample may be carry-over from other donors' samples. This chain uses TRBV28 with TRBJ2-1. The CDR3 loop is CASSLSGTPYNEQFF.